One sample yielded the 30 T cell receptor beta chains listed below, sequenced in a study of regulatory T cells in long-lasting Graves disease. Arm-PCR with iRepertoire HTBI primers amplified the CDR3 regions for these TCR beta libraries. One entry per CDR3 protein, called by TCRdb with MiXCR from the multiplex PCR reads. Of 300,000 to 400,000 distinct CDR3 sequences listed, 15% to 20% are singletons. Time point reported: newly diagnosed GD, antithyroid drugs for less than 3 months. TCR sequences were obtained from RNA taken from PBMCs. The sample was peripheral blood mononuclear cells (PBMCs), taken at new diagnosis, from a patient treated with antithyroid drugs. The receptors here all came from a female donor with Graves disease.

V gene TRBV2 combines with J gene TRBJ2-4, with D tentatively TRBD1 (5 bases). The CDR3 consists of 18 residues. Trimming pared 7 bases from V and 7 bases from J, leaving 29 bases between. CDR1 and CDR2 (germline): SNHLY, FYNNEI. For the CDR3, the DNA is TGTGCCAGCAACCTCGAAGGTGGGGCAGGGCCAAGCACCAACATTCAGTACTTC. Encoded protein: CASNLEGGAGPSTNIQYF.

In its sample, this clonotype was seen many times. This chain connects TRBV30 to TRBJ2-7, with D unclear. Deletions cut 0 bases from V and 6 bases from J, with 12 bases between. The germline CDR1 and CDR2 sequences are GTSNPN and SVGIG (reference sequence). The CDR3 totals 13 residues. CDR3 amino acids: CAWSVVAVGEQYF. In nucleotides, the CDR3 is TGTGCCTGGAGTGTAGTGGCAGTCGGCGAGCAGTACTTC.

This clonotype occurred many times. The J gene is TRBJ2-2, the V gene TRBV12-3 or TRBV12-4, with 9 nucleotides matching TRBD2. The V segment lost 6 bases and the J segment 5 bases; nucleotides outside the gene matches: 4. The CDR3 runs 14 residues. The CDR3: CASSHSGRTGELFF. CDR3 nucleotides: TGTGCCAGCAGCCACAGCGGGAGGACCGGGGAGCTGTTTTTT.

This clonotype has only a few counts. J is TRBJ1-3 and V is TRBV11-2; D remains unclear. Trimming shortened V by 5 bases and J by 0 bases, and 8 bases separated the two germline ends. CDR1 is SGHAT, CDR2 FQNNGV, per germline. CDR3 size: 14 residues. This CDR3 is CASSRASSGNTIYF. The CDR3 DNA reads TGTGCCAGCAGCAGGGCGAGCTCTGGAAACACCATATATTTT.

This clonotype came up a few times. The rearrangement links TRBV4-1 to TRBJ2-7; 10 bases map to TRBD2. Germline-derived CDR1 and CDR2 are MGHRA and YSYEKL. The junction had 6 bases not matched to a gene; V was cut back by 3 bases and J by 4 bases. The CDR3 runs 15 residues. CDR3 protein: CASSHSSGGAYEQYF. The DNA for the CDR3 is TGCGCCAGCAGCCATTCAAGCGGGGGGGCTTACGAGCAGTACTTC.

This clonotype was seen repeatedly, ten times or more. V and J are TRBV28 and TRBJ1-1; D is uncertain. From germline, CDR1 is MDHEN and CDR2 SYDVKM. V was pared by 1 base and J by 7 bases, with 13 bases between. This CDR3 has 14 amino acids. The DNA for the CDR3 is TGTGCCAGCAGTTTATATCGGTACTCAGGTGAAGCTTTCTTT. Translated: CASSLYRYSGEAFF.

There are many counts of this clonotype. This chain uses TRBV12-5 with TRBJ1-2; D unresolved. V gave up 2 bases and J gave up 5 bases, with 12 bases separating them. CDR3 length equals 14 residues. Germline CDR1 LGHNT, CDR2 FRNRAP. This chain's CDR3 is CASGLTLDLYGYTF. The CDR3 coding sequence is TGTGCTAGTGGTTTGACCCTTGATCTTTATGGCTACACCTTC.

This clonotype showed up just a few times. V usage is TRBV18 and J usage is TRBJ2-1; 10 nucleotides match TRBD2. CDR3 length: 16 residues. Germline assignment: CDR1 KGHSH and CDR2 LQKENI. V lost 3 bases to trimming and J lost 4 bases; unmatched junction nucleotides: 6. CDR3 nucleotide sequence: TGTGCCAGCTCACCTCCTAGCGGGAGTAGGTACAATGAGCAGTTCTTC. This sequence encodes CASSPPSGSRYNEQFF.

In this sample, this clonotype turned up many times. This chain joins TRBV6-2 or TRBV6-3 and TRBJ2-4; the D call may be TRBD1 or TRBD2 (7 bases each). This CDR3 region has 17 residues. V was cut by 2 bases and J by 1 base, with 15 bases left in between. The V gene's germline CDR1 is MNHEY and CDR2 SVGEGT. DNA of the CDR3: TGTGCCAGCAGTTACACGGCAGGGGGGGTTGCCAAAAACATTCAGTACTTC. It encodes CASSYTAGGVAKNIQYF.

This clonotype turned up a few times. The genes are TRBV12-3 or TRBV12-4 and TRBJ1-5; D is ambiguous. The V and J ends lost 1 base and 5 bases respectively, with 9 bases between them. This CDR3 has 14 amino acids. The CDR3 DNA reads as TGTGCCAGCAGTTTAGTTTTCGGGGATCAGCCCCAGCATTTT. Its protein product is CASSLVFGDQPQHF.

This clonotype came up many times. The genes are TRBV11-2 and TRBJ2-1, with 8 bases fitting TRBD2. Germline trimming cut 6 bases from V and 4 bases from J; bases unmatched to any gene: 5. Germline assignment: CDR1 SGHAT and CDR2 FQNNGV. The CDR3 is made up of 14 amino acids. Here the CDR3 DNA reads TGTGCCAGCAGTCGGACTAGCTTATACAATGAGCAGTTCTTC. Protein: CASSRTSLYNEQFF.

This clonotype was seen at least ten times. The CDR3 here is CASSLASSLGTDTQYF. Here the CDR3 DNA reads TGTGCCAGCAGCTTAGCTAGCTCCCTTGGTACAGATACGCAGTATTTT. The genes are TRBV7-6 and TRBJ2-3; the D is unclear. The CDR3 sequence is 16 residues long. Germline-derived CDR1 and CDR2 are SGHVS and FNYEAQ. Trimming stripped 0 bases from V and 3 bases from J, with 13 bases between.

This clonotype has a count of ten or more. The chain couples TRBV11-2 to TRBJ2-5; D possibly corresponds to TRBD1 (6 bases). Germline CDR1 and CDR2: SGHAT and FQNNGV. CDR3 length: 16 residues. Trimming removed 5 bases from V and 1 base from J, with 17 bases in between. In nucleotides, the CDR3 is TGTGCCAGCAGCGGAAAAAGCGCACAGGGCCAAGAGACCCAGTACTTC. It specifies CASSGKSAQGQETQYF. Full variable domain (outside the CDR3, taken from reference TRBV11-2 and TRBJ2-5): EAGVAQSPRYKIIEKRQSVAFWCNPISGHATLYWYQQILGQGPKLLIQFQNNGVVDDSQLPKDRFSAERLKGVDSTLKIQPAKLEDSAVYLCASSGKSAQGQETQYFGPGTRLLVL.

This clonotype was observed at least ten times. The chain employs TRBV19 and TRBJ1-1; D possibly corresponds to TRBD1 (5 bases). CDR1 LNHDA and CDR2 SQIVND come from the germline V gene (reference sequence). With 8 bases removed from V and 5 bases from J, the gap between germline ends came to 12 bases. CDR3 length equals 12 residues. The chain's CDR3 is CASRVGGTEAFF. For the CDR3, the DNA is TGTGCCAGTCGGGTGGGGGGGACTGAAGCTTTCTTT.

The sample holds many counts of this clonotype. The rearrangement links TRBV6-1 to TRBJ2-7; 8 bases map to TRBD1. There are 13 residues in the CDR3. The germline CDR1 and CDR2 sequences are MNHNS and SASEGT. V was clipped by 7 bases and J by 2 bases; unmatched bases: 4. This CDR3 reads CASTGRGPYEQYF. The CDR3 DNA follows: TGTGCCAGCACGGGCAGGGGGCCCTACGAGCAGTACTTC.

V and J are TRBV14 and TRBJ2-3; 7 bases agree with TRBD1. The V gene end was trimmed by 1 base and the J gene end by 4 bases; junction bases not matched to a gene: 14. The CDR3 sequence is 18 residues long. Looked up from germline, CDR1 is SGHDN and CDR2 is FVKESK. The CDR3 DNA sequence: TGTGCCAGCAGCCAAGGAAGAACAGGGGCCGGGGTCGCAGATACGCAGTATTTT. Its protein product is CASSQGRTGAGVADTQYF.

J is TRBJ2-3 and V is TRBV6-5; 11 bases line up with TRBD2. The CDR3 has 15 residues. V was pared by 1 base and J by 7 bases, with 4 bases of the junction left unmatched. Germline V CDR1 and CDR2: MNHEY, SVGAGI. CDR3 region: CASSYLAGGPHTQYF. In nucleotides, the CDR3 is TGTGCCAGCAGTTACTTAGCGGGAGGGCCACATACGCAGTATTTT.

This clonotype appeared a few times. J is TRBJ2-7 and V is TRBV19; D unclear. CDR3 length equals 15 residues. The ends were cut back, 3 bases at V and 0 bases at J, with 12 bases in the middle. Germline lookup yields CDR1 LNHDA and CDR2 SQIVND (reference sequence). The CDR3 region is CASSIVGGSSYEQYF. The DNA for the CDR3 is TGTGCCAGTAGTATCGTAGGTGGCAGCTCCTACGAGCAGTACTTC.

The sample holds many counts of this clonotype. The chain is built from TRBV7-9 and TRBJ2-4, with a tentative D call TRBD2 (5 bases). This CDR3 contains 17 residues. Germline assignment: CDR1 SEHNR and CDR2 FQNEAQ (reference sequence). Deletions cut 9 bases from V and 0 bases from J, with 21 bases between. DNA of the CDR3: TGTGCCAGTAAGAGGGATGGAGTGGGCGAAGCCAAAAACATTCAGTACTTC. Translated, it gives CASKRDGVGEAKNIQYF.

This clonotype was counted many times. The chain links TRBV12-3 or TRBV12-4 to TRBJ2-5; 9 nucleotides agree with TRBD2. After removal of 2 bases from V and 4 bases from J, the junction contained 2 bases not matched to a gene. The CDR3 loop spans 14 amino acids. CDR3 region: CASSLLAGTETQYF. The CDR3 bases are TGTGCCAGCAGTTTACTAGCGGGAACAGAGACCCAGTACTTC.

This clonotype was recorded at least ten times. The V call is TRBV28, the J call TRBJ1-5, with no clear D. Trimming removed 4 bases from V and 0 bases from J, with 13 bases in between. This CDR3 is 16 amino acids long. Germline CDR1 reads MDHEN; CDR2 reads SYDVKM. CDR3: CASSSPTTYSNQPQHF. The CDR3, as DNA: TGTGCCAGCAGTTCCCCTACGACCTATAGCAATCAGCCCCAGCATTTT.

There are many counts of this clonotype. The gene calls are TRBV11-1 and TRBJ2-2; D gene unclear. This CDR3 region has 15 residues. Germline-derived CDR1 and CDR2 are SGHAT and FQDESV (reference sequence). The V end was cut by 5 bases, the J end by 5 bases, with 15 bases between. CDR3 DNA: TGTGCCAGCAGCGGTCCCTCCCACTGGACCGGGGAGCTGTTTTTT. This gives the protein CASSGPSHWTGELFF.

Many counts were recorded for this clonotype. This sequence joins TRBV29-1 and TRBJ2-3; D gene unclear. Germline lookup yields CDR1 SQVTM and CDR2 ANQGSEA. The CDR3 extends over 11 amino acids. The V end lost 7 bases, the J end lost 2 bases, and 7 bases lay between the germline ends. Here the CDR3 reads CSGSTTDTQYF. The CDR3 DNA reads as TGCAGCGGGAGTACCACAGATACGCAGTATTTT.

There are many counts of this clonotype. This sequence joins TRBV28 and TRBJ1-5, with 9 positions matching TRBD1. The length of the CDR3 is 16 residues. Trimming at V came to 3 bases and at J to 9 bases, leaving 12 bases not matched to a gene. Germline CDR1 is MDHEN and CDR2 is SYDVKM. The CDR3: CASSFGRDRDYGPQHF. CDR3 in DNA: TGTGCCAGCAGTTTTGGCCGGGACAGGGACTATGGGCCCCAGCATTTT. Using reference TRBV28 and TRBJ1-5 for the parts outside the CDR3, the full variable domain is DVKVTQSSRYLVKRTGEKVFLECVQDMDHENMFWYRQDPGLGLRLIYFSYDVKMKEKGDIPEGYSVSREKKERFSLILESASTNQTSMYLCASSFGRDRDYGPQHFGDGTRLSIL.

This clonotype was seen more than once but under ten times. This clone may be a read error of a much larger clone one base away. The rearrangement uses TRBV28 and TRBJ2-1; tentatively, D is TRBD1 (5 bases). This CDR3 is 13 amino acids long. Germline V CDR1 and CDR2: MDHEN, SYDVKM. V gave up 5 bases and J gave up 6 bases, with 11 bases separating them. The CDR3, as DNA: TGTGCCAGCAGTCTTGACAGTTTCAATGAGCAGTTCTTC. Amino acids: CASSLDSFNEQFF.

The rearrangement links TRBV3-1 to TRBJ2-7; D is uncertain. Trimming took off 2 bases at V and 7 bases at J, with 12 bases between the two ends. Germline V gives CDR1 LGHDT, CDR2 YNNKEL (reference sequence). The CDR3 sequence is 13 residues long. CDR3 amino acids: CASSQQVLGEQYF. The CDR3 DNA sequence: TGTGCCAGCAGCCAACAGGTACTGGGGGAGCAGTACTTC.

This clonotype occurred many times. CDR3 DNA sequence: TGTGCCAGCAGCCAGACCCGGGGGGGGTTCGAGCAGTACTTC. Translating it yields CASSQTRGGFEQYF. The chain couples TRBV3-1 to TRBJ2-7; 8 bases align to TRBD2. V was pared by 3 bases and J by 6 bases, with 7 bases of the junction left unmatched. CDR3 length: 14 residues. Germline V gene data show CDR1 as LGHDT and CDR2 as YNNKEL (reference sequence).

This clonotype was counted at least ten times. With a much larger clone just one base away, this may be a read error. The V call is TRBV28, the J call TRBJ1-2; 8 bases are shared with TRBD1. The CDR3 sequence is 15 residues long. Germline V gives CDR1 MDHEN, CDR2 SYDVKM. The CDR3 sequence is CTSSLTGTGGYGYTF. The CDR3 DNA reads TGTACCAGCAGCCTAACCGGGACAGGAGGCTATGGCTACACCTTC.

This chain connects TRBV15 to TRBJ2-5, with TRBD1 matching 7 bases. V gave up 5 bases and J gave up 5 bases; unmatched junction bases: 8. CDR3 length: 14 amino acids. CDR1 and CDR2 from the germline V gene are LNHNV and YYDKDF (reference sequence). CDR3 in amino acids: CATSLQTGSETQYF. Written as DNA, the CDR3 is TGTGCCACCAGCCTCCAGACAGGGAGCGAGACCCAGTACTTC.

The chain has TRBV4-2 and TRBJ2-7, with D maybe TRBD2 (6 bases). V was trimmed by 0 bases and J by 5 bases, leaving 17 bases between them. The CDR3 spans 16 residues. Germline assignment: CDR1 LGHNA and CDR2 YNFKEQ. In DNA, the CDR3 is TGTGCCAGCAGCCAAGATGTAGCGGCCCAAACCCACGAGCAGTACTTC. Its translation is CASSQDVAAQTHEQYF.